These T cell receptor beta chains were read from a single sample in a study of OX40 agonist ivuxolimab in advanced cancers. The assay was immunoSEQ multiplex PCR, and TCRdb's table has in-frame clones only and misses some. The table records 55,000 to 80,000 clones, around nine tenths of them present only once. Sample: CD4+ or CD8+ T cells sorted from blood, taken in a trial of the OX40 agonist ivuxolimab. These receptors all come from an adult with an advanced solid tumor such as melanoma, head and neck, liver or kidney cancer. Both conserved end residues are part of each CDR3. A D gene is named only where the DNA matches it firmly. The size field is filled for only some rows; it gives once, few, many or a size class.

CDR3 DNA: TGTGCCAGTAGTACCGCGGGACAGGGTACGATGAACACTGAAGCTTTCTTT; CDR3 protein: CASSTAGQGTMNTEAFF; D gene: TRBD1; clone size: -; J gene: TRBJ1-1; V gene: TRBV19; CDR3 length: 17
CDR3 DNA: TGCGCCAGCAGTGAGTCTAGCGGGGTATACAATGAGCAGTTCTTC; CDR3 protein: CASSESSGVYNEQFF; D gene: TRBD2; clone size: -; J gene: TRBJ2-1; V gene: TRBV10-1; CDR3 length: 15
CDR3 DNA: TGTGCCAGCAGTTTCCTGGACTATCTAGCGGGGGTTTATTCCTACAATGAGCAGTTCTTC; CDR3 protein: CASSFLDYLAGVYSYNEQFF; D gene: TRBD2; clone size: few; J gene: TRBJ2-1; V gene: TRBV28; CDR3 length: 20
CDR3 DNA: TGCGCCAGCAGCCAAGATCGGACAGGGCCCTACTATGGCTACACCTTC; CDR3 protein: CASSQDRTGPYYGYTF; D gene: TRBD1; clone size: -; J gene: TRBJ1-2; V gene: TRBV4-3; CDR3 length: 16
CDR3 DNA: TGTGCCAGCAGTTACTCGGGATACAGCCTGAACACTGAAGCTTTCTTT; CDR3 protein: CASSYSGYSLNTEAFF; D gene: -; clone size: few; J gene: TRBJ1-1; V gene: TRBV6-5; CDR3 length: 16
CDR3 DNA: TGTGCCAGCAGTGTCCAGGGGGTCGGTGAAAAACTGTTTTTT; CDR3 protein: CASSVQGVGEKLFF; D gene: TRBD1; clone size: -; J gene: TRBJ1-4; V gene: TRBV28; CDR3 length: 14
CDR3 DNA: TGTGCCAGCAGCTCCAACTCCTACGAGCAGTACTTC; CDR3 protein: CASSSNSYEQYF; D gene: -; clone size: -; J gene: TRBJ2-7; V gene: TRBV5-4; CDR3 length: 12
CDR3 DNA: TGCGCCAGCAGCCAAGGACCAAAGGCCTCCTACAATGAGCAGTTCTTC; CDR3 protein: CASSQGPKASYNEQFF; D gene: -; clone size: -; J gene: TRBJ2-1; V gene: TRBV4-1; CDR3 length: 16
CDR3 DNA: TGTGCCAGTAGTATAAATCTCGGGAGAGAGACCCAGTACTTC; CDR3 protein: CASSINLGRETQYF; D gene: -; clone size: -; J gene: TRBJ2-5; V gene: TRBV19; CDR3 length: 14
CDR3 DNA: TGCGCCAGCAGTGAAGGCGGGAGTGGAGAGACCCAGTACTTC; CDR3 protein: CASSEGGSGETQYF; D gene: TRBD2; clone size: few; J gene: TRBJ2-5; V gene: TRBV10-1; CDR3 length: 14
CDR3 DNA: TGCGCCAGCAGCTTCAATTTGGGGCCCTACGAGCAGTACTTC; CDR3 protein: CASSFNLGPYEQYF; D gene: -; clone size: once; J gene: TRBJ2-7; V gene: TRBV5-1; CDR3 length: 14
CDR3 DNA: TGTGCCAGCAGTTTGCGCCCCCTTGGGACAGATACGCAGTATTTT; CDR3 protein: CASSLRPLGTDTQYF; D gene: -; clone size: -; J gene: TRBJ2-3; V gene: TRBV27; CDR3 length: 15
CDR3 DNA: TGTGCCAGCATGGGAACTTCGACATACTATGGCTACACCTTC; CDR3 protein: CASMGTSTYYGYTF; D gene: -; clone size: -; J gene: TRBJ1-2; V gene: TRBV6-1; CDR3 length: 14
CDR3 DNA: TGTGCCAGCAGTTACGCCCCCGAGAGCGAGCAGTACTTC; CDR3 protein: CASSYAPESEQYF; D gene: -; clone size: -; J gene: TRBJ2-7; V gene: TRBV6-5; CDR3 length: 13
CDR3 DNA: TGTGCCAGCAGCTCCCAGGGCTCGCTCGAGCAGTACTTC; CDR3 protein: CASSSQGSLEQYF; D gene: -; clone size: -; J gene: TRBJ2-7; V gene: TRBV7-7; CDR3 length: 13
CDR3 DNA: TGTGCCACAACAGGGGCAACTAATGAAAAACTGTTTTTT; CDR3 protein: CATTGATNEKLFF; D gene: TRBD1; clone size: -; J gene: TRBJ1-4; V gene: TRBV28; CDR3 length: 13
CDR3 DNA: TGTGCCAGTAGATCAACAGGGGACTATGGCTACACCTTC; CDR3 protein: CASRSTGDYGYTF; D gene: TRBD1; clone size: -; J gene: TRBJ1-2; V gene: TRBV6-1; CDR3 length: 13
CDR3 DNA: TGTGCCAGTAGTCCAAATGGGGCCTATGGCTACACCTTC; CDR3 protein: CASSPNGAYGYTF; D gene: -; clone size: -; J gene: TRBJ1-2; V gene: TRBV19; CDR3 length: 13
CDR3 DNA: TGTGCCAGCAGTTCCTCTAGCGGTAAAAACATTCAGTACTTC; CDR3 protein: CASSSSSGKNIQYF; D gene: TRBD2; clone size: -; J gene: TRBJ2-4; V gene: TRBV6-5; CDR3 length: 14
CDR3 DNA: TGTGCCATCAGTGAGTCCCCGGCAGAGGAGGGTGGCTACACCTTC; CDR3 protein: CAISESPAEEGGYTF; D gene: -; clone size: -; J gene: TRBJ1-2; V gene: TRBV10-3; CDR3 length: 15
CDR3 DNA: TGCGCCAGCAGTGTTACCGGGACTAGCGGGCAAGAGACCCAGTACTTC; CDR3 protein: CASSVTGTSGQETQYF; D gene: TRBD2; clone size: -; J gene: TRBJ2-5; V gene: TRBV10-2; CDR3 length: 16
CDR3 DNA: TGTGCCAGCAGCCCGGATGGGGGTATCGGCACTGAAGCTTTCTTT; CDR3 protein: CASSPDGGIGTEAFF; D gene: -; clone size: -; J gene: TRBJ1-1; V gene: TRBV5-6; CDR3 length: 15
CDR3 DNA: TGTGCCAGCAGTTCCCAGGGGGCACACTATGGCTACACCTTC; CDR3 protein: CASSSQGAHYGYTF; D gene: TRBD1; clone size: -; J gene: TRBJ1-2; V gene: TRBV6-1; CDR3 length: 14
CDR3 DNA: TGCGCCAGCAGCTTGGGGGATGAGGGCCGCGGCTACACCTTC; CDR3 protein: CASSLGDEGRGYTF; D gene: -; clone size: -; J gene: TRBJ1-2; V gene: TRBV5-1; CDR3 length: 14
CDR3 DNA: TGTGCCAGCTCACCAGGACCAACCAACACAGATACGCAGTATTTT; CDR3 protein: CASSPGPTNTDTQYF; D gene: -; clone size: once; J gene: TRBJ2-3; V gene: TRBV18; CDR3 length: 15
CDR3 DNA: TGCGCCAGCAGCCCCTTGGGACAGGGCCTCTATGGCTACACCTTC; CDR3 protein: CASSPLGQGLYGYTF; D gene: TRBD1; clone size: -; J gene: TRBJ1-2; V gene: TRBV10-2; CDR3 length: 15
CDR3 DNA: TGCAGTGCGATCCAGCGGCTGACGTTCTTC; CDR3 protein: CSAIQRLTFF; D gene: -; clone size: once; J gene: TRBJ2-1; V gene: TRBV20-1; CDR3 length: 10
CDR3 DNA: TGTGCCAGCAGCCCCATAGGGGCAGGGACGGGCTACACCTTC; CDR3 protein: CASSPIGAGTGYTF; D gene: -; clone size: once; J gene: TRBJ1-2; V gene: TRBV7-9; CDR3 length: 14
CDR3 DNA: TGTGCCAGCACCCCGGGTTCGGGATACGGGGAGACCCAGTACTTC; CDR3 protein: CASTPGSGYGETQYF; D gene: -; clone size: once; J gene: TRBJ2-5; V gene: TRBV9; CDR3 length: 15
CDR3 DNA: TGTGCCAGCTCACAACTAAGTGGTTCTGAGCAGTTCTTC; CDR3 protein: CASSQLSGSEQFF; D gene: -; clone size: -; J gene: TRBJ2-1; V gene: TRBV18; CDR3 length: 13
CDR3 DNA: TGTGCCAGCAGCTTAGTGGGCTACTACGAGCAGTACTTC; CDR3 protein: CASSLVGYYEQYF; D gene: -; clone size: once; J gene: TRBJ2-7; V gene: TRBV11-2; CDR3 length: 13
CDR3 DNA: TGTGCCAGCAGCGTAACCTCTGGAAACACCATATATTTT; CDR3 protein: CASSVTSGNTIYF; D gene: -; clone size: -; J gene: TRBJ1-3; V gene: TRBV7-6; CDR3 length: 13
CDR3 DNA: TGCGCCAGCAGCGGGGGACCACCGAACACTGAAGCTTTCTTT; CDR3 protein: CASSGGPPNTEAFF; D gene: -; clone size: -; J gene: TRBJ1-1; V gene: TRBV5-1; CDR3 length: 14
CDR3 DNA: TGTGCCAGCAGCTTGTCCGGGGCCAACCTTAGGGAGCAGTACTTC; CDR3 protein: CASSLSGANLREQYF; D gene: -; clone size: -; J gene: TRBJ2-7; V gene: TRBV7-2; CDR3 length: 15
CDR3 DNA: TGTGCCAGCAGTGTTGGACTAGTCCTCAATGAGCAGTTCTTC; CDR3 protein: CASSVGLVLNEQFF; D gene: TRBD2; clone size: -; J gene: TRBJ2-1; V gene: TRBV5-4; CDR3 length: 14
CDR3 DNA: TGCAGCGTTGGTTGGGGGACAGGGTCTTCTGAGACCCAGTACTTC; CDR3 protein: CSVGWGTGSSETQYF; D gene: TRBD1; clone size: -; J gene: TRBJ2-5; V gene: TRBV29-1; CDR3 length: 15
CDR3 DNA: TGTGCCAGCAGCTTAGGGGCAACTAATGAAAAACTGTTTTTT; CDR3 protein: CASSLGATNEKLFF; D gene: -; clone size: -; J gene: TRBJ1-4; V gene: TRBV7-9; CDR3 length: 14
CDR3 DNA: TGTGCCAGCAGCTTCGGCGACAGAAACTATGGCTACACCTTC; CDR3 protein: CASSFGDRNYGYTF; D gene: -; clone size: -; J gene: TRBJ1-2; V gene: TRBV7-9; CDR3 length: 14
CDR3 DNA: TGTGCCAGCAGCTTAGACGGGATAGGGGGCGCGCCCGGAGAAAAACTGTTTTTT; CDR3 protein: CASSLDGIGGAPGEKLFF; D gene: TRBD1; clone size: -; J gene: TRBJ1-4; V gene: TRBV11-2; CDR3 length: 18
CDR3 DNA: TGTGCCAGCAGTTTAATCGGGGAGGGGAGGAGGGCCACTGAAGCTTTCTTT; CDR3 protein: CASSLIGEGRRATEAFF; D gene: -; clone size: -; J gene: TRBJ1-1; V gene: TRBV27; CDR3 length: 17
CDR3 DNA: TGTGCCAGCAGCTTAGCGTTAGGCAGCTATGGCTACACCTTC; CDR3 protein: CASSLALGSYGYTF; D gene: -; clone size: -; J gene: TRBJ1-2; V gene: TRBV7-9; CDR3 length: 14
CDR3 DNA: TGTGCCAGCAGTGAAGGGACAGCCACAACTAATGAAAAACTGTTTTTT; CDR3 protein: CASSEGTATTNEKLFF; D gene: -; clone size: -; J gene: TRBJ1-4; V gene: TRBV2; CDR3 length: 16
CDR3 DNA: TGTGCCAGCAGCCAAGGTCCGCCTAGCACAGATACGCAGTATTTT; CDR3 protein: CASSQGPPSTDTQYF; D gene: -; clone size: -; J gene: TRBJ2-3; V gene: TRBV14; CDR3 length: 15
CDR3 DNA: TGTGCCAGCAGCTTAGAGGGGCTAGCGGGAATTGAGCAGTTCTTC; CDR3 protein: CASSLEGLAGIEQFF; D gene: TRBD2; clone size: -; J gene: TRBJ2-1; V gene: TRBV7-2; CDR3 length: 15
CDR3 DNA: TGTGCCAGCAGTGACGGACCAGGGACCAACTATGGCTACACCTTC; CDR3 protein: CASSDGPGTNYGYTF; D gene: -; clone size: -; J gene: TRBJ1-2; V gene: TRBV6-4; CDR3 length: 15
CDR3 DNA: TGTGCCAGCAGAAATCTCGTCGGGGCCGTCAAAGAGACCCAGTACTTC; CDR3 protein: CASRNLVGAVKETQYF; D gene: -; clone size: -; J gene: TRBJ2-5; V gene: TRBV11-2; CDR3 length: 16
CDR3 DNA: TGTGCCAGTAGTATGGCAGGGGGCTTTTTAGGACGAGCGAATCCTGAAGCTTTCTTT; CDR3 protein: CASSMAGGFLGRANPEAFF; D gene: TRBD1; clone size: few; J gene: TRBJ1-1; V gene: TRBV19; CDR3 length: 19
CDR3 DNA: TGTGCCAGCAGCCCACTCCTACAGGGTTTCGCTGAAGCTTTCTTT; CDR3 protein: CASSPLLQGFAEAFF; D gene: -; clone size: -; J gene: TRBJ1-1; V gene: TRBV7-9; CDR3 length: 15
CDR3 DNA: TGTGCCAGCAGCTTTGAAGGGTTGGGGAGAGGGCAGTACTTC; CDR3 protein: CASSFEGLGRGQYF; D gene: -; clone size: -; J gene: TRBJ2-7; V gene: TRBV11-3; CDR3 length: 14
CDR3 DNA: TGTGCCAGCAGCTTAGGCACTCGGGGGCCCACAAAGGAGCAGTACTTC; CDR3 protein: CASSLGTRGPTKEQYF; D gene: -; clone size: -; J gene: TRBJ2-7; V gene: TRBV11-2; CDR3 length: 16